Given below is one TCR beta chain in context. This record comes from a study of blood T cells in healthy people across ages. A second PCR of about 6 to 11 cycles used a sample-barcoded 5' primer and a J-beta primer mix. Through a template-switch adaptor with 12 random nucleotides, each cDNA molecule received a tag. TCRdb used MiXCR to reprocess the 5' RACE reads, holding one entry per CDR3 protein. The data contain roughly 1,000,000 distinct CDR3 sequences, roughly a quarter of them singletons. Germline V gene data show CDR1 as SGHVS and CDR2 as FQNEAQ. The CDR3 runs to 16 residues. The ends were cut back, 3 bases at V and 0 bases at J, with 12 bases in the middle. Every participating donor contributed around 9.5 milliliters of peripheral blood through a draw. This sample was shared with a second study, whose subject was T cells of mothers and their children. This second study says: Samples were provided by three healthy Caucasian mothers and their six children.

This chain joins TRBV7-8 and TRBJ1-3, with D possibly TRBD1 on 5 matching bases. The source of this sequence is a girl aged 2-10 years in good health. Sequencing was carried out using blood. The CDR3 nucleotides are TGTGCCAGCAGCTTGGGACTGCTAATCTCTGGAAACACCATATATTTT. Protein sequence: CASSLGLLISGNTIYF.